The present entry profiles one TCR beta chain with its context. Its specificity is not known. Clones were sequenced by immunoSEQ multiplex PCR, and TCRdb holds only the in-frame ones, with some missing. The table has fewer than 90,000 clones, roughly 86% seen once. This specimen comes from a study of T cell responses to AZD1222 COVID-19 vaccine. General study results and limits: Unmutated regions of variants are reportedly targeted by nearly half of spike-specific TCRs.

CDR3 size: 16 residues. Trimming cost V 1 base and J 1 base, with 11 bases left between them. Germline values: CDR1 SGDLS, CDR2 YYNGEE. This chain joins TRBV9 and TRBJ2-2; D unclear. This receptor was taken from an adult who received the AZD1222 COVID-19 vaccine. This sample comprised peripheral blood, obtained 28 days after the second AZD1222 dose. CDR3 bases: TGTGCCAGCAGCGTACTCAATCTCGGGAACACCGGGGAGCTGTTTTTT. Translation gives CASSVLNLGNTGELFF.